This passage covers 20 T cell receptor beta chains from one sample sequenced in a study of blood T cell repertoires in COVID-19. The table came from immunoSEQ multiplex PCR; TCRdb's copy has only in-frame clones and leaves some out. The table lists about 270,000 clones, approximately 88% of them singletons. Sequencing was carried out using PBMCs or T cells enriched from blood (not recorded which). The receptors stem from a woman aged 25-40 years who had recovered from COVID-19.

The chain carries TRBV6-1 and TRBJ1-1, with D maybe TRBD1 (5 bases). Germline V gene lookup returns CDR1 MNHNS and CDR2 SASEGT. Trimming took off 2 bases at V and 3 bases at J, with 7 bases between the two ends. The CDR3 contains 13 residues. The CDR3 is CASSETGDTEAFF. In nucleotides, the CDR3 is TGTGCCAGCAGTGAAACGGGGGACACTGAAGCTTTCTTT.

J is TRBJ2-7 and V is TRBV7-9; D may be TRBD2 (6 bases). CDR3 length equals 13 residues. The V end lost 8 bases, the J end lost 5 bases, and 16 bases lay between the germline ends. Germline V gives CDR1 SEHNR, CDR2 FQNEAQ (reference sequence). CDR3 amino acids: CASGLWGENEQYF. The DNA of the CDR3 is TGTGCCAGCGGGCTCTGGGGGGAGAACGAGCAGTACTTC.

The table lists this clone with a count of one. V is TRBV7-9 and J is TRBJ1-6; weak D call: TRBD1 (6 bases). The CDR3 sequence is 17 residues long. V lost 2 bases and J lost 8, with 19 bases in between. Germline values: CDR1 SEHNR, CDR2 FQNEAQ (reference sequence). The DNA for the CDR3 is TGTGCCAGCAGCTTATGGTCCAGGGGTCCGATGGATTCACCCCTCCACTTT. Its protein product is CASSLWSRGPMDSPLHF.

The chain carries TRBV21-1 and TRBJ2-7; the table's D call TRBD2 went unverified against the DNA. TRBV21-1 is a listed pseudogene. The CDR3 contains 20 residues. The CDR3 sequence: CASSKRGKKSGGGRDYEQYF. The DNA of the CDR3 is TGTGCCAGCAGCAAAAGGGGAAAAAAAAGTGGGGGAGGCCGAGACTACGAGCAGTACTTC.

The rearrangement uses TRBV5-4 and TRBJ2-3; D may be TRBD1 (5 bases). CDR3 length: 13 amino acids. V was shortened by 0 bases and J by 3 bases, with 5 bases between the two germline ends. The germline CDR1 and CDR2 sequences are SGHNT and YYREEE (reference sequence). The CDR3 protein is CASSLDRTDTQYF. CDR3 coding DNA: TGTGCCAGCAGCTTGGACAGGACAGATACGCAGTATTTT.

In regard to this clone: Other DNA sequences in this specimen translate into the identical CDR3. As DNA, the CDR3 is TGCGCCAGCAGCTTGGATCGGGAGACCCAGTACTTC. Protein sequence: CASSLDRETQYF. This chain links TRBV5-1 with TRBJ2-5, with no clear D. Germline loops: CDR1 SGHRS, CDR2 YFSETQ. The CDR3 contains 12 residues. Trimming removed 0 bases at V and 5 bases at J, with 5 bases between.

The gene calls are TRBV10-3 and TRBJ2-7; possible D gene TRBD2, 6 bases. V was trimmed by 9 bases and J by 1 base, leaving 13 bases between them. This CDR3 region has 13 residues. Germline V CDR1 and CDR2: ENHRY, SYGVKD. The CDR3: CAIGGGVSYEQYF. The CDR3 DNA reads TGTGCCATAGGAGGCGGGGTATCCTACGAGCAGTACTTC.

This sequence joins TRBV10-3 and TRBJ1-1; 7 nucleotides agree with TRBD1. The CDR3 is 13 residues long. Trimming took 10 bases from V and 0 from J; bases not matched to a gene: 5. CDR1 ENHRY and CDR2 SYGVKD come from the germline V gene. The CDR3 loop is CATGQQLNTEAFF. For the CDR3, the DNA is TGTGCCACGGGACAGCAATTGAACACTGAAGCTTTCTTT.

CDR3 region: CASSEGGSGNEQFF. The CDR3 DNA is TGTGCCAGCAGTGAAGGGGGATCGGGGAATGAGCAGTTCTTC. The gene calls are TRBV2 and TRBJ2-1, with D possibly being TRBD2 (5 bases). V was cut by 1 base and J by 7 bases, with 11 bases left in between. CDR1 and CDR2 from the germline V gene are SNHLY and FYNNEI. The CDR3 contains 14 residues.

A single count supports this clone. The rearrangement joins TRBV18 to TRBJ2-3; TRBD2 might be the D (6 bases). Germline CDR1 is KGHSH and CDR2 is LQKENI. Trimming left V 1 base short and J 9 bases short, with 17 bases between. The CDR3 runs to 15 residues. CDR3 in amino acids: CASSPLLRESETQYF. Written as DNA, the CDR3 is TGTGCCAGCTCACCACTACTCCGGGAGTCGGAGACGCAGTATTTT. Together with reference TRBV18 and TRBJ2-3, the CDR3 gives the full variable domain: NAGVMQNPRHLVRRRGQEARLRCSPMKGHSHVYWYRQLPEEGLKFMVYLQKENIIDESGMPKERFSAEFPKEGPSILRIQQVVRGDSAAYFCASSPLLRESETQYFGPGTRLTVL.

The J gene is TRBJ1-1, the V gene TRBV5-1; D is possibly TRBD1 (5 bases). Between the trimmed V and J ends, which lost 0 bases and 9 bases, there was a span of 18 bases. CDR3 length equals 15 residues. The germline V gene has CDR1 SGHRS and CDR2 YFSETQ. CDR3 DNA sequence: TGCGCCAGCAGCTTGGCCGGGGAGGCGGGACTTAAAGCTTTCTTT. It yields the protein CASSLAGEAGLKAFF.

This chain joins TRBV7-9 and TRBJ2-5; 10 bases fit TRBD1. The junction had 3 bases not matched to a gene; V was cut back by 5 bases and J by 3 bases. This CDR3 is 14 amino acids long. Germline CDR1 SEHNR, CDR2 FQNEAQ (reference sequence). The CDR3 bases are TGTGCCAGCAGCAAGGACAGGGGGGAAGAGACCCAGTACTTC. Translated: CASSKDRGEETQYF.

The chain employs TRBV9 and TRBJ2-7; 11 bases align to TRBD2. V lost 0 bases to trimming and J lost 2 bases; unmatched junction nucleotides: 4. Germline assignment: CDR1 SGDLS and CDR2 YYNGEE. The CDR3 covers 16 residues. CDR3 nucleotide sequence: TGTGCCAGCAGCGTAGATCTAGCGGGGGGTGCCTACGAGCAGTACTTC. It codes for CASSVDLAGGAYEQYF.

The chain links TRBV7-9 to TRBJ1-2, with D perhaps matching TRBD1 (5 bases). CDR1 is SEHNR and CDR2 is FQNEAQ in the germline V gene (reference sequence). The CDR3 extends over 15 amino acids. Between the trimmed V and J ends, which lost 1 base and 3 bases, there was a span of 12 bases. The DNA for the CDR3 is TGTGCCAGCAGCTTAGGAGGCAGGGAATACTATGGCTACACCTTC. Protein sequence: CASSLGGREYYGYTF.

The J gene is TRBJ2-1, the V gene TRBV11-2, with TRBD2 identical over 8 bases. Germline-derived CDR1 and CDR2 are SGHAT and FQNNGV. With 1 base clipped from V and 6 bases from J, the junction kept 2 bases outside the gene matches. The CDR3 is made up of 14 amino acids. The CDR3 sequence: CASSLGRGGNEQFF. The CDR3 DNA reads as TGTGCCAGCAGCTTAGGTCGGGGGGGCAATGAGCAGTTCTTC.

The chain employs TRBV10-3 and TRBJ1-1; weak D call: TRBD1 (5 bases). CDR3 length equals 15 residues. The V gene's germline CDR1 is ENHRY and CDR2 SYGVKD. Trimming shortened V by 0 bases and J by 0 bases, and 8 bases separated the two germline ends. This CDR3 reads CAISESQDMNTEAFF. CDR3 DNA: TGTGCCATCAGTGAGTCGCAGGACATGAACACTGAAGCTTTCTTT.

The chain carries TRBV12-5 and TRBJ1-1; D unclear. CDR3 length: 12 amino acids. The V gene lost 1 base and the J gene lost 8 bases, with 8 bases spanning the gap. In germline, CDR1 is LGHNT, CDR2 FRNRAP. CDR3 sequence (DNA): TGTGCTAGTGGTTTGGGCCTACAGGAAGCTTTCTTT. This encodes CASGLGLQEAFF.

The chain recombines TRBV11-3 with TRBJ2-7; 9 nucleotides line up with TRBD2. The V gene's germline CDR1 is SGHNT and CDR2 YENEEA. The CDR3 contains 15 residues. Germline trimming cut 4 bases from V and 1 base from J; bases unmatched to any gene: 5. The CDR3 nucleotides are TGTGCCAGCAGCTCTAGCGGGGAAGGATCCTACGAGCAGTACTTC. Its translation: CASSSSGEGSYEQYF.

V and J are TRBV28 and TRBJ1-1; D uncertain. Germline V gene sequence: CDR1 MDHEN, CDR2 SYDVKM. Trimming removed 2 bases from V and 2 bases from J, with 9 bases in between. This CDR3 has 14 amino acids. The CDR3 loop reads CASSLPGRNTEAFF. In DNA, the CDR3 is TGTGCCAGCAGTTTACCAGGCCGAAACACTGAAGCTTTCTTT. The variable domain in full, completed from reference TRBV28 and TRBJ1-1, reads DVKVTQSSRYLVKRTGEKVFLECVQDMDHENMFWYRQDPGLGLRLIYFSYDVKMKEKGDIPEGYSVSREKKERFSLILESASTNQTSMYLCASSLPGRNTEAFFGQGTRLTVV.

The V and J genes are TRBV11-3 and TRBJ1-2, with D perhaps TRBD1 (5 bases). The germline V gene has CDR1 SGHNT and CDR2 YENEEA. V was clipped by 5 bases and J by 0 bases, with 16 bases between them. CDR3 length: 16 residues. For the CDR3, the DNA is TGTGCCAGCAGCCCCAATGGGGCAGACTCTAACTATGGCTACACCTTC. This gives the protein CASSPNGADSNYGYTF.